This is a list of T cell receptor beta chains from one sample in a study of blood T cells in healthy people across ages. Each CDR3 protein gets one entry after TCRdb re-called the 5' RACE reads with MiXCR. There are around 620,000 distinct CDR3 sequences in the sample; 27% occur only once, and approximately 17% lies in the top ten. Specimen: blood. The receptor source for this set is a woman aged 70-85 years in good health. Both conserved end residues are part of each CDR3. D genes are given only for firm matches. Clone size is not always given. Where it is, it says once, few, many or a class for expanded clones.

TRBJ1-5	TRBV27	.	few	CAARGGKQPQHF	TGTGCCGCAAGGGGGGGGAAACAGCCCCAGCATTTT
TRBJ1-2	TRBV10-3	.	.	CAISRSANYGYTF	TGTGCCATCAGCCGAAGTGCTAACTATGGCTACACCTTC
TRBJ1-1	TRBV12-3/TRBV12-4	TRBD1	.	CASSFGDSQAFF	TGTGCCAGCAGTTTCGGGGACAGTCAAGCTTTCTTT
TRBJ1-2	TRBV7-3	.	.	CASSPLGDNYGYTF	TGTGCCAGCAGTCCCCTGGGGGATAACTATGGCTACACCTTC
TRBJ2-5	TRBV4-3	TRBD2	few	CASSQGKLAGGPRETQYF	TGCGCCAGCAGCCAAGGAAAGCTAGCGGGGGGGCCAAGAGAGACCCAGTACTTC
TRBJ2-1	TRBV20-1	TRBD1	.	CSAAGDSNEQFF	TGCAGTGCAGCCGGGGACAGCAATGAGCAGTTCTTC
TRBJ2-4	TRBV9	TRBD1	.	CASSSASTGRNIQYF	TGTGCCAGCAGCTCAGCCTCGACAGGGCGAAACATTCAGTACTTC
TRBJ1-2	TRBV9	TRBD1	few	CASSLRPDRGSNYGYTF	TGTGCCAGCAGCCTAAGACCGGACAGGGGATCGAACTATGGCTACACCTTC
TRBJ1-4	TRBV14	.	few	CASSGPSGKLFF	TGTGCCAGCAGCGGGCCGTCCGGAAAACTGTTTTTT
TRBJ1-3	TRBV20-1	.	.	CSARGAGKGNTIYF	TGCAGTGCTAGAGGGGCGGGGAAGGGAAACACCATATATTTT
TRBJ2-5	TRBV6-2/TRBV6-3	TRBD1	few	CASPYPSGGSQETQYF	TGTGCCAGCCCCTACCCGTCAGGGGGTTCGCAAGAGACCCAGTACTTC
TRBJ2-5	TRBV5-1	.	few	CASSLLGSETQYF	TGCGCCAGCAGCTTGCTGGGGTCAGAGACCCAGTACTTC
TRBJ2-3	TRBV9	.	few	CASSVEVTDTQYF	TGTGCCAGCAGCGTAGAAGTGACGGATACGCAGTATTTT
TRBJ1-4	TRBV7-2	TRBD1	few	CASSSLQGTEKLFF	TGTGCCAGCAGCTCTTTACAGGGGACGGAAAAACTGTTTTTT
TRBJ2-1	TRBV7-2	.	.	CASSLGAAFHNEQFF	TGTGCCAGCAGCTTAGGAGCGGCTTTTCACAATGAGCAGTTCTTC
TRBJ2-2	TRBV7-3	TRBD2	once	CASSPLAGGVSGELFF	TGTGCCAGCAGCCCACTAGCGGGGGGGGTTTCCGGGGAGCTGTTTTTT
TRBJ1-4	TRBV7-2	.	many	CASSPINEKLFF	TGTGCCAGCAGCCCGATTAATGAAAAACTGTTTTTT